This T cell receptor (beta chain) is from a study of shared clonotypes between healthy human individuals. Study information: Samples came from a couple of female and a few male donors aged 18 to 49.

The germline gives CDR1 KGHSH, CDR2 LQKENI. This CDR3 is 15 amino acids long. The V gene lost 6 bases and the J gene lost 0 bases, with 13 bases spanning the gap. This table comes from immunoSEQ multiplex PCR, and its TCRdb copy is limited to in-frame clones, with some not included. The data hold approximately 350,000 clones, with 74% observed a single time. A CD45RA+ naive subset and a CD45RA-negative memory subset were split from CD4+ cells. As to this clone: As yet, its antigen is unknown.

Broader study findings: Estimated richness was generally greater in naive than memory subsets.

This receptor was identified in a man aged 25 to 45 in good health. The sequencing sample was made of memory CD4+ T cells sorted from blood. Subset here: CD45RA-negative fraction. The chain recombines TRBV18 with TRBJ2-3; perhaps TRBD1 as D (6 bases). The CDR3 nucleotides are TGTGCCAGCTCCCTGGGGGCCAGGAGCACAGATACGCAGTATTTT. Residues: CASSLGARSTDTQYF.